Below, 11 T cell receptor beta chains from the same sample are listed, as sequenced in a study of T-cell reconstitution after alpha-beta-depleted transplantation in children. During its preparation, the TCRbeta library received unique molecular identifiers. TCRdb redid the calling of the PCR reads with MiXCR, one entry per CDR3 protein. The data hold roughly 17,000 distinct CDR3 sequences, with roughly an eighth observed a single time. Sequencing used PBMCs, mostly from graft donor cells, obtained 180 days after TCRalphabeta/CD19-depleted stem cell transplant. The origin of the receptors is a boy in the first two years of life who had a stem cell transplant for Wiskott-Aldrich syndrome, so the T cells may come from the graft donor.

This clonotype was counted many times. V is TRBV18 and J is TRBJ1-2; perhaps TRBD1 as D (5 bases). Germline V gene sequence: CDR1 KGHSH, CDR2 LQKENI. The CDR3 runs 14 residues. The V gene lost 5 bases and the J gene lost 5 bases, with 15 bases spanning the gap. CDR3 amino acids: CASSSQGGGYGYTF. CDR3 sequence (DNA): TGTGCCAGCTCATCTCAGGGTGGAGGATATGGCTACACCTTC.

This clonotype was found many times. The DNA of the CDR3 is TGTGCCAGCAGTTCCCCCGCATTACAGGGGGTAGTCCACGAGCAGTACTTC. It translates to CASSSPALQGVVHEQYF. The chain uses TRBV12-3 or TRBV12-4 and TRBJ2-7, with 8 positions matching TRBD1. The J segment lost 5 bases and the V segment lost 4 bases, leaving 16 bases of the junction unmatched. The CDR3 contains 17 residues.

Many counts were recorded for this clonotype. The rearrangement joins TRBV5-1 to TRBJ2-6; weak D call: TRBD1 (6 bases). Per germline, CDR1 SGHRS and CDR2 YFSETQ. The length of the CDR3 is 15 residues. V lost 0 bases to trimming and J lost 2 bases, with 6 bases between them. Here the CDR3 reads CASSLGQAGANVLTF. DNA of the CDR3: TGCGCCAGCAGCTTGGGACAGGCTGGGGCCAACGTCCTGACTTTC.

In its sample, this clonotype was seen many times. The J gene is TRBJ2-1, the V gene TRBV7-9; 12 bases line up with TRBD2. Germline trimming cut 1 base from V and 6 bases from J; bases unmatched to any gene: 7. Germline-derived CDR1 and CDR2 are SEHNR and FQNEAQ (reference sequence). CDR3 size: 17 residues. CDR3 nucleotide sequence: TGTGCCAGCAGCTTAGTCCTAGCGGGGGGGCTATCCAATGAGCAGTTCTTC. Protein product: CASSLVLAGGLSNEQFF.

This clonotype has at least ten counts. The V gene is TRBV5-1, the J gene TRBJ1-1, with 8 bases fitting TRBD1. V lost 0 bases to trimming and J lost 1 base; unmatched junction nucleotides: 8. CDR1 and CDR2 (germline): SGHRS, YFSETQ. The CDR3 is 17 amino acids. In nucleotides, the CDR3 is TGCGCCAGCAGCTTGGCCTCAGGGGGCGCGGGGAACACTGAAGCTTTCTTT. Its translation is CASSLASGGAGNTEAFF.

This clonotype has just a few counts. This sequence joins TRBV7-2 and TRBJ2-1; D might be TRBD2 (5 bases). This CDR3 has 16 amino acids. Germline CDR1 is SGHTA and CDR2 is FQGNSA. Trimming shortened V by 5 bases and J by 5 bases, and 19 bases separated the two germline ends. The CDR3 loop is CASSPNLREIDNEQFF. In nucleotides, the CDR3 is TGTGCCAGCAGCCCTAACTTGAGGGAGATCGACAATGAGCAGTTCTTC.

As regards this clonotype: A read error may account for a junction end that differs from germline. This chain links TRBV13 with TRBJ2-1; a possible D gene is TRBD1 (6 bases). This CDR3 spans 12 amino acids. Germline CDR1 is PRHDT and CDR2 is FYEKMQ (reference sequence). The CDR3 nucleotides read TGTGCCAGCGGCTTAGGGGACACTAGGACGTTCTTC. Amino acids: CASGLGDTRTFF.

As for this clonotype: One end of the junction is discordant with germline, which a read error may explain. The rearrangement joins TRBV5-1 to TRBJ2-3, with D maybe TRBD2 (6 bases). The CDR3 contains 16 residues. CDR1 and CDR2 (germline): SGHRS, YFSETQ. The CDR3 DNA reads as TGCGCCAGCAGCTTGGACAGCGGGCATGGCACAGATATGCAGTATTTT. It encodes CASSLDSGHGTDMQYF.

The chain uses TRBV5-1 and TRBJ2-3, with a tentative D call TRBD1 (6 bases). Trimming removed 3 bases at V and 0 bases at J, with 14 bases between. Germline assignment: CDR1 SGHRS and CDR2 YFSETQ. The CDR3 spans 16 residues. The DNA of the CDR3 is TGCGCCAGCAGCTCCTACGGACAGTTTAGCACAGATACGCAGTATTTT. It specifies CASSSYGQFSTDTQYF.

With respect to this clonotype: A junction end diverges from the germline sequence, so it may reflect a read error. The V call is TRBV5-1, the J call TRBJ2-2; 9 nucleotides line up with TRBD1. This CDR3 has 16 amino acids. Germline CDR1 and CDR2: SGHRS and YFSETQ. The CDR3 loop reads CATSQTGGVRTGDLFF. CDR3 DNA: TGCGCCACCAGCCAAACAGGGGGCGTAAGGACCGGGGACCTGTTTTTT. Full variable domain (remainder filled in from reference TRBV5-1 and TRBJ2-2): KAGVTQTPRYLIKTRGQQVTLSCSPISGHRSVSWYQQTPGQGLQFLFEYFSETQRNKGNFPGRFSGRQFSNSRSEMNVSTLELGDSALYLCATSQTGGVRTGDLFFGEGSRLTVL.

CDR3 sequence (DNA): TGCGCCAGCAGGATTTTGGGCCAGGGGAACACTGAAGCTTTCTTT. This encodes CASRILGQGNTEAFF. This chain links TRBV5-1 with TRBJ1-1; D possibly corresponds to TRBD1 (5 bases). The CDR3 has 15 amino acids. The V end lost 5 bases, the J end lost 1 base, and 15 bases lay between the germline ends. CDR1 and CDR2 from the germline V gene are SGHRS and YFSETQ.